The 14 T cell receptor beta chains in this list originate from one sample, sequenced in a study of blood T cell repertoires in COVID-19. Clones were sequenced by immunoSEQ multiplex PCR, and TCRdb holds only the in-frame ones, with some missing. Of 110,000 or so clones listed, approximately 77% are singletons. The specimen was peripheral blood. Every receptor here comes from a human donor in a cohort sampled during active COVID-19.

A few counts support this clone. V usage is TRBV6-1 and J usage is TRBJ1-1; TRBD1 might be the D (5 bases). The CDR3 spans 16 residues. Deletions cut 2 bases from V and 3 bases from J, with 16 bases between. Germline V gives CDR1 MNHNS, CDR2 SASEGT. CDR3 bases: TGTGCCAGCAGTGAATGGCAGGGCGCTAGGTACACTGAAGCTTTCTTT. Its protein product is CASSEWQGARYTEAFF.

The chain carries TRBV5-8 and TRBJ2-7; possibly TRBD2 for D (6 bases). V dropped 1 base and J dropped 1 base, with 9 bases sitting between them. The CDR3 totals 14 residues. Germline V gene sequence: CDR1 SGHTS, CDR2 YDEGEE. CDR3 sequence: CASSLPGDSYEQYF. The DNA of the CDR3 is TGTGCCAGCAGCTTGCCGGGGGATTCCTACGAGCAGTACTTC.

To note about this clone: The sample has other DNA sequences that encode this CDR3 too. The V and J genes are TRBV7-9 and TRBJ2-7, with TRBD1 matching 8 bases. This CDR3 region has 14 residues. V lost 1 base, J lost 5 bases, and 4 bases stayed unmatched. Looked up from germline, CDR1 is SEHNR and CDR2 is FQNEAQ (reference sequence). The CDR3 spells CASSLGTGGHEQYF. The CDR3 DNA reads as TGTGCCAGCAGCTTAGGAACAGGGGGGCACGAGCAGTACTTC.

J is TRBJ2-1 and V is TRBV24-1, with TRBD1 matching 10 bases. Germline V gene data show CDR1 as KGHDR and CDR2 as SFDVKD. V lost 3 bases to trimming and J lost 6 bases; unmatched junction nucleotides: 4. The length of the CDR3 is 15 residues. This chain's CDR3 is CATSDRQGAGNEQFF. The DNA of the CDR3 is TGTGCCACCAGTGATCGACAGGGGGCCGGCAATGAGCAGTTCTTC.

Regarding this clone: Other DNA variants within this sample encode the same CDR3. In DNA, the CDR3 is TGTGCCAGCAGCCTTGGCGGTGAAGCTTTCTTT. Translation gives CASSLGGEAFF. This chain connects TRBV12-3 or TRBV12-4 to TRBJ1-1; D is unresolved. Between the trimmed V and J ends, which lost 6 bases and 7 bases, there was a span of 9 bases. The CDR3 has 11 amino acids.

The rearrangement uses TRBV6-1 and TRBJ1-2; TRBD1 aligns across 7 bases. Germline V gene sequence: CDR1 MNHNS, CDR2 SASEGT. The CDR3 runs to 13 residues. With 1 base clipped from V and 8 bases from J, the junction kept 4 bases outside the gene matches. The CDR3 DNA reads TGTGCCAGCAGTGAAGGGACAGGCCTAGGCTACACCTTC. It encodes CASSEGTGLGYTF.

This clone was detected only once. J is TRBJ2-7 and V is TRBV9, with 11 nucleotides matching TRBD2. J was trimmed by 4 bases and V by 3 bases; bases with no gene match: 15. Germline loops: CDR1 SGDLS, CDR2 YYNGEE. The length of the CDR3 is 18 residues. CDR3 protein: CASSAGLTSGRFGYEQYF. CDR3 DNA: TGTGCCAGCAGCGCCGGCTTAACTAGCGGGAGATTTGGGTACGAGCAGTACTTC.

V usage is TRBV11-3 and J usage is TRBJ1-2; no reliable D call. CDR3 size: 16 residues. Germline CDR1 and CDR2: SGHNT and YENEEA. V was pared by 0 bases and J by 0 bases, with 11 bases between. DNA of the CDR3: TGTGCCAGCAGCTTAGACCCAGTTCCCCCTAACTATGGCTACACCTTC. It yields the protein CASSLDPVPPNYGYTF.

The chain couples TRBV19 to TRBJ2-7, with 7 bases identical to TRBD1. Germline assignment: CDR1 LNHDA and CDR2 SQIVND (reference sequence). The V gene end was trimmed by 3 bases and the J gene end by 2 bases; junction bases not matched to a gene: 7. There are 15 residues in the CDR3. This CDR3 is CASSMGTGDPYEQYF. The CDR3 DNA reads as TGTGCCAGTAGTATGGGTACAGGGGATCCCTACGAGCAGTACTTC.

V usage is TRBV4-1 and J usage is TRBJ2-3; possibly TRBD2 for D (6 bases). The germline gives CDR1 MGHRA, CDR2 YSYEKL. CDR3 length: 16 residues. With 0 bases removed from V and 2 bases from J, the gap between germline ends came to 12 bases. The CDR3 protein is CASSQDRETFTDTQYF. The CDR3 nucleotides read TGCGCCAGCAGCCAAGATCGGGAGACTTTCACAGATACGCAGTATTTT.

The V gene is TRBV13, the J gene TRBJ1-2, with a possible D match to TRBD1 (6 bases). This CDR3 is 15 amino acids long. Germline loops: CDR1 PRHDT, CDR2 FYEKMQ (reference sequence). V lost 0 bases and J 5 bases, leaving 13 bases between the germline ends. The CDR3 nucleotides are TGTGCCAGCAGCTTAGGACAGGGAACATGGTATGGCTACACCTTC. This codes for CASSLGQGTWYGYTF.

The CDR3 DNA is TGTGCCAGTAGTTTTGACAGGGTTCAGCCCCAGCATTTT. Its translation is CASSFDRVQPQHF. The rearrangement links TRBV19 to TRBJ1-5; 7 nucleotides agree with TRBD1. V trimming: 5 bases; J trimming: 6 bases; junction bases outside the gene matches: 4. The CDR3 covers 13 residues. From germline, CDR1 is LNHDA and CDR2 SQIVND (reference sequence).

The CDR3 loop reads CASSFEGGGWYEQYF. DNA of the CDR3: TGTGCCAGCAGCTTCGAAGGCGGGGGTTGGTACGAGCAGTACTTC. The chain carries TRBV7-9 and TRBJ2-7; 7 nucleotides match TRBD2. This CDR3 is built from 15 residues. V lost 3 bases to trimming and J lost 4 bases; unmatched junction nucleotides: 9. The germline gives CDR1 SEHNR, CDR2 FQNEAQ (reference sequence).

This clone was counted once. CDR3 in DNA: TGTGCCAGCAGTATACAGGGGGCTGGGTACGAGCAGTACTTC. Translating gives CASSIQGAGYEQYF. The chain carries TRBV2 and TRBJ2-7, with TRBD1 matching over 9 bases. This CDR3 spans 14 amino acids. CDR1 is SNHLY, CDR2 FYNNEI, per germline. J lost 4 bases, V lost 5 bases, and 6 bases had no gene match.